This T cell receptor (beta chain) derives from a study of blood T cells in healthy people across ages. Overall study: Template switching recovered approximately one barcoded beta molecule for every two T cells.

Caucasian, healthy and from Russia, the donors were aged between roughly 6 and 100. Every sample gave at least 5 micrograms of total RNA when it was extracted. The CDR3 consists of 13 residues. The germline CDR1 and CDR2 sequences are DFQATT and SNEGSKA (reference sequence). V was cut by 7 bases and J by 0 bases, with 10 bases left in between. A second 7 to 11 cycle PCR used barcoded and J-beta primers. A tag from a template-switch adaptor with 12 random nucleotides marked each cDNA molecule. TCRdb processed the 5' RACE reads anew with MiXCR; each CDR3 protein has one entry. This table holds about 970,000 distinct CDR3 sequences, roughly 51% found once.

This chain connects TRBV20-1 to TRBJ2-1, with D unresolved. The sequencing input was blood. The TCR sequence derives from a woman aged 60-75 years in good health. CDR3 bases: TGCAGTGTCATACTGAGCTCCTACAATGAGCAGTTCTTC. Translating it yields CSVILSSYNEQFF.